This TCR beta chain was recovered during a study of cytomegalovirus exposure and HLA in healthy donors. Study results and caveats: Per published accounts, TCR beta sequences correctly predicted the HLA-A and HLA-B alleles of most subjects. Many donors carried some public TCRs, although rarity characterized most TCR sequences. TCR association rates varied by HLA locus in a later analysis, with DRB1 highest and HLA-C lowest.

For this clone: Its antigen is undetermined.

This CDR3 has 14 amino acids. Germline values: CDR1 MDHEN, CDR2 SYDVKM. Between the trimmed V and J ends, which lost 8 bases and 6 bases, there was a span of 20 bases. All the people who gave samples were healthy bone marrow donors. With 60 Vbeta and 13 Jbeta primers, the PCR was carried out. The assay was immunoSEQ multiplex PCR, and TCRdb's table has in-frame clones only and misses some. The sample yields around 160,000 clones, about four fifths seen once. The chain employs TRBV28 and TRBJ2-7, with TRBD1 as a possible D gene (5 bases). The TCR sequence derives from a male donor in good health and CMV-seropositive. The specimen was PBMCs. For the CDR3, the DNA is TGTGCCAGCGCCTGGGGCCCCCCTGGCTCCGAGCAGTACTTC. This codes for CASAWGPPGSEQYF.